This T cell receptor (beta chain) was identified during a study of CD8 T cells in ankylosing spondylitis. General study points: It appeared that ankylosing spondylitis blood was characterized by a TCR beta motif of roughly 8 highly homologous variants. Reports say disease-linked clones showed up significantly more in matched ankylosing spondylitis synovial fluid. Disease-linked clones displayed a CD8+ phenotype and appeared relatively rarely in peripheral blood.

V lost 5 bases and J 0 bases, leaving 13 bases between the germline ends. The CDR3 is made up of 15 amino acids. Germline CDR1 and CDR2: SGHTA and FQGNSA. As for this clonotype: Its antigen is as yet unknown.

Quantitative 5'-RACE with molecular barcodes generated TCR beta libraries. Via MiXCR, TCRdb re-called the 5' RACE reads, giving one row per CDR3 protein. The repertoire includes more than 500,000 distinct CDR3 sequences, approximately 5.3% of them detected once, and approximately 3.5% sits in the top ten. The chain couples TRBV7-2 to TRBJ1-2; D perhaps matches TRBD1 (6 bases). The origin of this receptor is a male donor with ankylosing spondylitis. Sample: blood, either unsorted or a sorted T cell fraction (not recorded which). The CDR3 bases are TGTGCCAGCAGCAAGGGGGGCAGTCCTAACTATGGCTACACCTTC. Residues: CASSKGGSPNYGYTF.